These 7 T cell receptor beta chains were sequenced from one sample in a study of T cell responses to AZD1222 COVID-19 vaccine (dated by TCRdb to the early 2020s). Library prep was done by the immunoSEQ multiplex PCR assay. The table was pulled from immuneACCESS by TCRdb, which kept in-frame rearrangements only. Such tables lose some clones; where checked, under half of the loss comes from unresolved V genes, and the rest has no known cause. In all, the sample holds 190,000 or so clones, and over 85% of those were seen once. Roughly 1% of the sample is held by the ten biggest clonotypes. Per the publication, the time point label means: about 28 days (+/-7) after the second vaccine dose. The material was peripheral blood, obtained 28 days after the second AZD1222 dose. These receptors all come from an adult who received the AZD1222 COVID-19 vaccine.

The V call is TRBV7-9, the J call TRBJ1-1, with D possibly TRBD1 on 6 matching bases. The CDR3 covers 14 residues. CDR1 is SEHNR and CDR2 is FQNEAQ in the germline V gene (reference sequence). Trimming shortened V by 3 bases and J by 1 base, and 9 bases separated the two germline ends. The CDR3 here is CASSFRTANTEAFF. The DNA for the CDR3 is TGTGCCAGCAGCTTTAGGACAGCGAACACTGAAGCTTTCTTT.

The chain recombines TRBV28 with TRBJ1-6, with 7 bases aligning to TRBD1. Germline loops: CDR1 MDHEN, CDR2 SYDVKM. Unmatched junction bases numbered 8, after V lost 5 bases and J lost 13 bases. The CDR3 is 13 residues long. CDR3 in DNA: TGTGCCAGCAGTATGACAGGGTTTACGCCCCTCCACTTT. This encodes CASSMTGFTPLHF.

The rearrangement joins TRBV5-4 to TRBJ2-1, with TRBD2 matching 13 bases. In germline, CDR1 is SGHNT, CDR2 YYREEE (reference sequence). The CDR3 spans 16 residues. Losses at the gene ends were 4 bases for V and 8 bases for J; bases not matched to a gene: 9. The CDR3, as DNA: TGTGCCAGCAGCCAACCGGGACTAGCGGGGTCCCATGAGCAGTTCTTC. Translation gives CASSQPGLAGSHEQFF.

V is TRBV7-3 and J is TRBJ1-2; the match to TRBD1 covers 8 bases. There are 16 residues in the CDR3. The germline V gene has CDR1 SGHTA and CDR2 FQGTGA. V shed 5 bases, J shed 4 bases, and the junction held 12 bases outside the gene matches. The CDR3 DNA reads as TGTGCCAGCAGCAACGAGCTAACCGGGACAGGCTATGGCTACACCTTC. Its translation: CASSNELTGTGYGYTF.

The chain has TRBV7-2 and TRBJ2-2, with D perhaps matching TRBD2 (5 bases). This CDR3 is built from 14 residues. Germline V gene lookup returns CDR1 SGHTA and CDR2 FQGNSA. The germline V and J ends were trimmed by 0 bases and 4 bases, with 6 bases remaining between them. The CDR3 DNA reads as TGTGCCAGCAGCTTAGCGCTAGCCACCGGGGAGCTGTTTTTT. Its protein is CASSLALATGELFF.

The CDR3 loop is CASSFGQTGGQPQHF. The CDR3 DNA reads TGTGCCAGCAGCTTCGGACAGACCGGGGGTCAGCCCCAGCATTTT. The gene calls are TRBV5-8 and TRBJ1-5, with D maybe TRBD1 (6 bases). The CDR3 sequence is 15 residues long. Germline V gives CDR1 SGHTS, CDR2 YDEGEE. Trimming took 2 bases from V and 6 from J, leaving 15 bases between them.

The gene calls are TRBV13 and TRBJ1-6; D perhaps matches TRBD1 (6 bases). V dropped 3 bases and J dropped 13 bases, with 16 bases sitting between them. This CDR3 has 14 residues. Germline values: CDR1 PRHDT, CDR2 FYEKMQ (reference sequence). The CDR3 DNA reads TGTGCCAGCAGCTTGGGGAGGGGGTCGGGGCCCCTCCACTTT. Its protein is CASSLGRGSGPLHF.